This TCR beta chain originates from a study of T cells expressing NK-cell markers. Study-level information: Cells sorted as CD3+CD56+NKG2C+, CD3+CD56+NKG2C- and CD3+CD56-NKG2C+ T cells supplied the TCR beta repertoires. Study-wide points: One observes that, in several donors, these clonotypes were also the leading ones within the CD3+CD56-NKG2C+ fraction.

Of note for this clonotype: Its antigen is currently unknown.

The germline V gene has CDR1 MNHEY and CDR2 SVGEGT. The CDR3 is made up of 18 amino acids. TCRdb re-called the 5' RACE reads and shows each CDR3 protein once, DNA omitted. The table lists 550,000 to 600,000 distinct CDR3 sequences. The sample comprised blood T cells: a sorted CD56 or NKG2C T cell subset, CD4+ or CD8+ T cells, or bulk PBMC T cells (not recorded which). The TCR originated in a young man in good health. This chain links TRBV6-2 or TRBV6-3 with TRBJ2-2; TCRdb indicates TRBD2, and absent DNA this call remains unverified. CDR3: CASSEGLAGFRYTGELFF.